This TCR beta chain is drawn from a study of graft-versus-host responses after intestinal transplantation. The V gene's germline CDR1 is SGHNT and CDR2 YYREEE (reference sequence). This CDR3 has 14 amino acids. J lost 10 bases, V lost 6 bases, and 10 bases had no gene match. This clone was recorded a few times. Sequenced by immunoSEQ multiplex PCR; TCRdb stores in-frame clones only, minus some. The data contain about 100,000 clones, around 90% of them singletons. This sequence was found in a human patient who received an intestinal transplant, so some T cells may come from the graft donor. The gene calls are TRBV5-4 and TRBJ1-6; 7 bases match TRBD1. The sample was PBMCs, taken roughly 68 weeks after intestinal transplant. The CDR3 spells CASTPQGKSSPLHF. CDR3 bases: TGTGCCAGCACCCCACAGGGGAAAAGCTCACCCCTCCACTTT. The variable domain in full, with the rest retrieved from reference TRBV5-4 and TRBJ1-6, is ETGVTQSPTHLIKTRGQQVTLRCSSQSGHNTVSWYQQALGQGPQFIFQYYREEENGRGNFPPRFSGLQFPNYSSELNVNALELDDSALYLCASTPQGKSSPLHFGNGTRLTVT.